This is a list of T cell receptor beta chains from one sample in a study of regulatory T cells in long-lasting Graves disease. MiXCR was run by TCRdb on the multiplex PCR reads, yielding one entry per CDR3 protein. This table holds more than 350,000 distinct CDR3 sequences, under 15% found once. The sample was also reused in another study, on T cells in Graves' hyperthyroidism and ophthalmopathy.

This specimen consisted of peripheral blood mononuclear cells (PBMCs), obtained at new diagnosis, from a patient treated with antithyroid drugs. The receptors stem from a woman between 25 and 40 years old with Graves disease. CDR3s include the opening cysteine and the closing phenylalanine or tryptophan. A D gene is named only where the DNA matches it firmly. Only part of the rows carry a size: once, few, many, or a class if the clone is expanded.

v_gene: TRBV2
j_gene: TRBJ2-6
d_gene: NA
abundance: many
CDR3nt: TGTGCCAGCACTCGGACGAGTAGCTCTGGGGCCAACGTCCTGACTTTC
CDR3aa: CASTRTSSSGANVLTF

v_gene: TRBV7-8
j_gene: TRBJ2-5
d_gene: TRBD1
abundance: NA
CDR3nt: TGTGCCAGCAGCTTAGCCGGGACAGGTCAAGAGACCCAGTACTTC
CDR3aa: CASSLAGTGQETQYF

v_gene: TRBV27
j_gene: TRBJ1-2
d_gene: NA
abundance: many
CDR3nt: TGTGCCAGCAGTCTCCGGGATCGGGACTATGGCTACACCTTC
CDR3aa: CASSLRDRDYGYTF

v_gene: TRBV28
j_gene: TRBJ1-1
d_gene: NA
abundance: many
CDR3nt: TGTGCCAGCAGCCGGCTTCCTTACACTGAAGCTTTCTTT
CDR3aa: CASSRLPYTEAFF

v_gene: TRBV3-1
j_gene: TRBJ1-5
d_gene: TRBD1
abundance: NA
CDR3nt: TGTGCCAGCAGCGTGGGACAGGTTAGCAATCAGCCCCAGCATTTT
CDR3aa: CASSVGQVSNQPQHF

v_gene: TRBV20-1
j_gene: TRBJ2-7
d_gene: TRBD2
abundance: NA
CDR3nt: TGCAGTGCTAGGACGGCTAGCGGGAGCTTCGAGCAGTACTTC
CDR3aa: CSARTASGSFEQYF

v_gene: TRBV3-1
j_gene: TRBJ2-5
d_gene: NA
abundance: NA
CDR3nt: TGTGCCAGCAGCCATACGGGATTACAAGAGACCCAGTACTTC
CDR3aa: CASSHTGLQETQYF

v_gene: TRBV28
j_gene: TRBJ2-1
d_gene: TRBD2
abundance: NA
CDR3nt: TGTGCCAGCACCAACCCAGGGACTAGCGGGAGGGCTTATGAGCAGTTCTTC
CDR3aa: CASTNPGTSGRAYEQFF

v_gene: TRBV5-5
j_gene: TRBJ2-5
d_gene: TRBD1
abundance: NA
CDR3nt: TGTGCCAGCAGCTCGGTGGGACAGGGGATTAGGGAGACCCAGTACTTC
CDR3aa: CASSSVGQGIRETQYF

v_gene: TRBV27
j_gene: TRBJ1-5
d_gene: TRBD1
abundance: few
CDR3nt: TGTGCCAGCAGTTTAGAGGGGGCACATCAGCCCCAGCATTTT
CDR3aa: CASSLEGAHQPQHF

v_gene: TRBV3-1
j_gene: TRBJ2-7
d_gene: TRBD2
abundance: many
CDR3nt: TGTGCCAGCAGCCAACGGTATCGGGCGGGAGGGGGAACCTACGAGCAGTACTTC
CDR3aa: CASSQRYRAGGGTYEQYF

v_gene: TRBV20-1
j_gene: TRBJ2-3
d_gene: NA
abundance: many
CDR3nt: TGCAGTGCTATCCACAGGGTTCCAGATACGCAGTATTTT
CDR3aa: CSAIHRVPDTQYF

v_gene: TRBV6-1
j_gene: TRBJ2-6
d_gene: NA
abundance: few
CDR3nt: TGTGCCCTAAGTCGGGACTCTGGGGCCAACGTCCTGACTTTC
CDR3aa: CALSRDSGANVLTF

v_gene: TRBV30
j_gene: TRBJ2-5
d_gene: TRBD2
abundance: many
CDR3nt: TGTGCCTGTCGCCTCTCAGGGCTAGCGGCAGAGACCCAGTACTTC
CDR3aa: CACRLSGLAAETQYF

v_gene: TRBV12-3/TRBV12-4
j_gene: TRBJ1-2
d_gene: TRBD1
abundance: few
CDR3nt: TGTGCCAGCAGTTCCTTCGGACAGGGGTTTAACTATGGCTACACCTTC
CDR3aa: CASSSFGQGFNYGYTF

v_gene: TRBV28
j_gene: TRBJ2-1
d_gene: TRBD2
abundance: NA
CDR3nt: TGTGCCAGCAGCCCCCGGGACTACTACAATGAGCAGTTCTTC
CDR3aa: CASSPRDYYNEQFF

v_gene: TRBV20-1
j_gene: TRBJ1-2
d_gene: TRBD1
abundance: few
CDR3nt: TGCAGTGCACCCGACAGGGGTAATGGCTACACCTTC
CDR3aa: CSAPDRGNGYTF

v_gene: TRBV30
j_gene: TRBJ2-1
d_gene: NA
abundance: NA
CDR3nt: TGTGCCTGGGGACGGGAGCTTGGCTACAATGAGCAGTTCTTC
CDR3aa: CAWGRELGYNEQFF

v_gene: TRBV11-2
j_gene: TRBJ2-1
d_gene: TRBD2
abundance: many
CDR3nt: TGTGCCAGCAGCTTAGCGGCTAGCGGGAGGGCCTTTGGGGACAATGAGCAGTTCTTC
CDR3aa: CASSLAASGRAFGDNEQFF

v_gene: TRBV20-1
j_gene: TRBJ2-1
d_gene: NA
abundance: many
CDR3nt: TGCAGTGCTAGAGATCCTAATGAGAACAATGAGCAGTTCTTC
CDR3aa: CSARDPNENNEQFF

v_gene: TRBV30
j_gene: TRBJ2-5
d_gene: NA
abundance: NA
CDR3nt: TGTGCCTGGTATGGGGGCAGAGAGACCCAGTACTTC
CDR3aa: CAWYGGRETQYF

v_gene: TRBV10-3
j_gene: TRBJ1-5
d_gene: NA
abundance: many
CDR3nt: TGTGCCATCAGTGAGTCGTTTTCGGGCGCCCTTAGCAATCAGCCCCAGCATTTT
CDR3aa: CAISESFSGALSNQPQHF

v_gene: TRBV25-1
j_gene: TRBJ2-7
d_gene: NA
abundance: NA
CDR3nt: TGTGCCAGCAGTGCATCCCCGGGTAGTCAATACTACGAGCAGTACTTC
CDR3aa: CASSASPGSQYYEQYF

v_gene: TRBV30
j_gene: TRBJ1-2
d_gene: NA
abundance: many
CDR3nt: TGTGCCTGCCAGGGGCGCTATGGCTACACCTTC
CDR3aa: CACQGRYGYTF

v_gene: TRBV6-2/TRBV6-3
j_gene: TRBJ2-1
d_gene: TRBD2
abundance: NA
CDR3nt: TGTGCCAGCAGTGGGTACGGACTAGCGGGAATCTACAATGAGCAGTTCTTC
CDR3aa: CASSGYGLAGIYNEQFF

v_gene: TRBV10-3
j_gene: TRBJ2-2
d_gene: NA
abundance: few
CDR3nt: TGTGCCATCAGGGAAAACACCGGGGAGCTGTTTTTT
CDR3aa: CAIRENTGELFF

v_gene: TRBV4-1
j_gene: TRBJ2-3
d_gene: TRBD2
abundance: many
CDR3nt: TGCGCCAGCAGCCCAAGCAGCGGGAGGGAGGGCACAGATACGCAGTATTTT
CDR3aa: CASSPSSGREGTDTQYF

v_gene: TRBV11-3
j_gene: TRBJ2-1
d_gene: TRBD2
abundance: many
CDR3nt: TGTGCCAGCAGCAAAGGACTAGCGGGAGGCCATGAGCAGTTCTTC
CDR3aa: CASSKGLAGGHEQFF

v_gene: TRBV7-9
j_gene: TRBJ1-1
d_gene: NA
abundance: NA
CDR3nt: TGTGCCAGCACCCTAGGGATCGGGATCGCGAACACTGAAGCTTTCTTT
CDR3aa: CASTLGIGIANTEAFF

v_gene: TRBV29-1
j_gene: TRBJ1-1
d_gene: NA
abundance: many
CDR3nt: TGCAGCGTTGATCGACAGCCGAACACTGAAGCTTTCTTT
CDR3aa: CSVDRQPNTEAFF

v_gene: TRBV5-1
j_gene: TRBJ2-6
d_gene: TRBD2
abundance: many
CDR3nt: TGCGCCAGCAGCTTCCAACTGGGACTAGCGGGAGCTGGGGCCAACGTCCTGACTTTC
CDR3aa: CASSFQLGLAGAGANVLTF

v_gene: TRBV2
j_gene: TRBJ2-7
d_gene: TRBD2
abundance: many
CDR3nt: TGTGCCAGCAGTTTACGACTAGCGGGAGTTGACGAGCAGTACTTC
CDR3aa: CASSLRLAGVDEQYF

v_gene: TRBV10-2
j_gene: TRBJ2-7
d_gene: NA
abundance: few
CDR3nt: TGCGCCAGCAGAATCGACGTATACTACGAGCAGTACTTC
CDR3aa: CASRIDVYYEQYF

v_gene: TRBV9
j_gene: TRBJ2-1
d_gene: TRBD2
abundance: many
CDR3nt: TGTGCCAGCAGCTTCTCCGGGACTAGCTTATCGAATGAGCAGTTCTTC
CDR3aa: CASSFSGTSLSNEQFF

v_gene: TRBV7-3
j_gene: TRBJ2-1
d_gene: NA
abundance: many
CDR3nt: TGTGCCAGCAGCTACCACCCGGAAAACTCCTACAATGAGCAGTTCTTC
CDR3aa: CASSYHPENSYNEQFF